This T cell receptor beta chain was retrieved from a study of blood T cell repertoires in COVID-19. Study-wide background: Samples representing acute and convalescent COVID-19 were sourced from the United States, Italy and Spain. PBMCs, B-cell-depleted T cells, or T cells were the source of the cDNA or gDNA that made up the material.

Seattle patient enrollment occurred during active infection, with longitudinal follow-up thereafter. The CDR3 sequence is 19 residues long. Authors' methods: Nucleated cell counts were estimated from reference gene primer amplification. The repertoire was sequenced with immunoSEQ multiplex PCR; TCRdb's copy has only in-frame clones and lacks some. V and J calls and clone size come straight from that table; D and trimming were deduced from the DNA. The sample includes roughly 250,000 clones, 70% to 90% seen only once; the top ten take around 12%. V is TRBV21-1 and J is TRBJ2-1; the D call in the table, TRBD2, was not verified against the DNA. TRBV21-1 is an annotated pseudogene. Sequences were obtained from peripheral blood. The TCR was taken from a woman in her twenties or thirties with COVID-19, enrolled during active disease. The CDR3 reads CASSKIASGGGSSYNEQFF. CDR3 DNA sequence: TGTGCCAGCAGCAAAATCGCTAGCGGGGGCGGTAGCTCCTACAATGAGCAGTTCTTC.